This record covers a single T cell receptor (beta chain). Other DNA sequences in the sample encode the same CDR3. Clones were read by immunoSEQ multiplex PCR, and TCRdb kept only the in-frame ones, dropping some. The repertoire has some 130,000 clones, around 81% of them found once; the top ten carry roughly 9.1%. The data were obtained in a study of blood T cell repertoires in COVID-19. About the research overall: The analysed material was cDNA or gDNA that came from T cells, B-cell-depleted T cells, or PBMCs.

The TCR was taken from a woman aged 55-70 years with active or convalescent COVID-19. The sample comprised peripheral blood.

In DNA form, the CDR3 reads TGTGCCAGTTCATCGGGACAGGGGTCTTCTGAAGCTTTCTTT. Translation gives CASSSGQGSSEAFF. The chain has TRBV19 and TRBJ1-1; TRBD1 matches 10 bases. The CDR3 covers 14 residues. Unmatched junction bases numbered 9, after V lost 8 bases and J lost 6 bases. Per the germline V gene, CDR1 is LNHDA and CDR2 is SQIVND (reference sequence).